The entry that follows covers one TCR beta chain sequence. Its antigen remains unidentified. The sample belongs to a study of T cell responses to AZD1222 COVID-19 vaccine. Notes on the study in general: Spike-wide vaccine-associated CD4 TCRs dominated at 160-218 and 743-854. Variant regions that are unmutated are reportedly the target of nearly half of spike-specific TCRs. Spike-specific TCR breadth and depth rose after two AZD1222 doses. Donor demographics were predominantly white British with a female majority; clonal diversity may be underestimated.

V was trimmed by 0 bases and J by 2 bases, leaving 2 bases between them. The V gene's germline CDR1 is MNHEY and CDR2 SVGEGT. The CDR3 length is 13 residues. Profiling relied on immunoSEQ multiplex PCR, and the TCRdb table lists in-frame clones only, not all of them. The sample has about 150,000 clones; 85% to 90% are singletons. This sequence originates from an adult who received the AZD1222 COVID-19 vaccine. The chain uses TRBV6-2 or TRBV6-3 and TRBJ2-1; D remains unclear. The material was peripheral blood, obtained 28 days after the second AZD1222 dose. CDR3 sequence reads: CASSYSAYNEQFF. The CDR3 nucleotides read TGTGCCAGCAGTTACTCGGCCTACAATGAGCAGTTCTTC.